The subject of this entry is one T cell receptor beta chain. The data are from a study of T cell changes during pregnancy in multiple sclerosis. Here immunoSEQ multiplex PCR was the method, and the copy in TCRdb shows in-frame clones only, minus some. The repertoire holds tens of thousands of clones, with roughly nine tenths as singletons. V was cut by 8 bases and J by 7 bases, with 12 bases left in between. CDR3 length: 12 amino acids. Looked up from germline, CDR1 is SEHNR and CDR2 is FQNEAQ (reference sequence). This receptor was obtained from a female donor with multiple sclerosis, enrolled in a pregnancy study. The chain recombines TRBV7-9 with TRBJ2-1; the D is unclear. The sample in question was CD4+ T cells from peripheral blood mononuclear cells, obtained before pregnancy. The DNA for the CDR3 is TGTGCCAGCGGCGCGCGGTGGAATGAGCAGTTCTTC. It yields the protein CASGARWNEQFF.